The TCR beta chain under discussion was sequenced for a study of T cells in Graves' hyperthyroidism and ophthalmopathy. Study details: It was at initial diagnosis, before any treatment, that peripheral blood was collected. Study results and limitations: Ophthalmopathy was separated from stable hyperthyroidism by a 13 V-J model. For ophthalmopathy, model prediction preceded onset by a median about six months.

Unmatched junction bases numbered 2, after V lost 0 bases and J lost 4 bases. CDR3 size: 14 residues. Looked up from germline, CDR1 is DFQATT and CDR2 is SNEGSKA (reference sequence). The table lists this clonotype with many counts. Its antigen remains unidentified. Uncontrolled infection, other autoimmune disease, pregnancy or lactation disqualified patients from enrolment. The source material, RNA transcripts, was used to amplify TCR beta CDR3 regions. Carried out on the TCR CDR3, a first-round RT-PCR used the HTBI primer set. TCRdb used MiXCR to reprocess the multiplex PCR reads, holding one entry per CDR3 protein. This table holds over 700,000 distinct CDR3 sequences, 35% to 45% found once.

Sequencing was performed on blood. V usage is TRBV20-1 and J usage is TRBJ1-5; 8 positions match TRBD1. The TCR comes from a man aged 18-30 years with Graves' hyperthyroidism. The CDR3 sequence: CSAREGTGNQPQHF. The CDR3 nucleotides are TGCAGTGCTAGAGAAGGGACAGGTAATCAGCCCCAGCATTTT.